One sample yielded the 17 T cell receptor beta chains listed below, sequenced in a study of human T cells and chemical hapten exposure. TCRdb reprocessed the 5' RACE reads with MiXCR, giving one entry per CDR3 protein. The sample consists of about 80,000 distinct CDR3 sequences, 6.5% to 8.5% of them appearing once. Unfractionated whole blood served as the source for total RNA extraction. All receptors derive from a male donor in good health.

As regards this clonotype: The junction does not match germline at one end; this may be a read error. This chain uses TRBV12-5 with TRBJ2-3, with 7 bases that match TRBD1. CDR3 length: 14 residues. CDR1 is LGHNT, CDR2 FRNRAP, per germline. CDR3 region: CASGLDRSTDTQYF. The CDR3 region has the DNA TGTGCTAGTGGCTTGGACAGGTCCACAGATACGCAGTATTTT.

The chain carries TRBV13 and TRBJ2-7; D remains ambiguous. Germline V lookup: CDR1 PRHDT, CDR2 FYEKMQ (reference sequence). CDR3 length: 14 residues. Trimming cost V 1 base and J 6 bases, with 13 bases left between them. CDR3 coding DNA: TGTGCCAGCAGCTTAGACTTAGCATCTCCCGAGCAGTACTTC. It codes for CASSLDLASPEQYF. The whole variable domain, filled in from reference TRBV13 and TRBJ2-7, reads AAGVIQSPRHLIKEKRETATLKCYPIPRHDTVYWYQQGPGQDPQFLISFYEKMQSDKGSIPDRFSAQQFSDYHSELNMSSLELGDSALYFCASSLDLASPEQYFGPGTRLTVT.

The chain has TRBV5-6 and TRBJ2-1; 7 bases align to TRBD1. The CDR3 has 15 residues. V trimming: 4 bases; J trimming: 4 bases; junction bases outside the gene matches: 8. Germline CDR1 is SGHDT and CDR2 is YYEEEE. The CDR3: CASSLDRITYNEQFF. The CDR3 DNA is TGTGCCAGCAGCCTGGACAGGATTACTTACAATGAGCAGTTCTTC.

The chain links TRBV29-1 to TRBJ2-3; 8 nucleotides match TRBD1. The germline V gene has CDR1 SQVTM and CDR2 ANQGSEA. Germline trimming cut 6 bases from V and 4 bases from J; bases unmatched to any gene: 9. The length of the CDR3 is 14 residues. The CDR3 nucleotides are TGCAGCGTCGGGACGACAGGGGACTCAGATACGCAGTATTTT. Amino acids: CSVGTTGDSDTQYF.

This clonotype was recorded many times. The V and J genes are TRBV5-1 and TRBJ2-7, with D perhaps TRBD1 or TRBD2 (5 bases each). This CDR3 comprises 14 residues. The germline CDR1 and CDR2 sequences are SGHRS and YFSETQ. Trimming took off 2 bases at V and 3 bases at J, with 12 bases between the two ends. CDR3 amino acids: CASSFRDEGYEQYF. CDR3 in DNA: TGCGCCAGCAGCTTTAGGGACGAGGGCTACGAGCAGTACTTC.

This clonotype showed up just a few times. The V call is TRBV27, the J call TRBJ2-3; D might be TRBD2 (6 bases). Between the trimmed V and J ends, which lost 0 bases and 6 bases, there was a span of 7 bases. CDR1 is MNHEY and CDR2 is SMNVEV in the germline V gene (reference sequence). The CDR3 extends over 13 amino acids. CDR3: CASSLSGGDTQYF. DNA for the CDR3: TGTGCCAGCAGTTTATCCGGGGGTGATACGCAGTATTTT.

This clonotype was picked up many times. The J gene is TRBJ2-1, the V gene TRBV12-3 or TRBV12-4, with D unresolved. The V and J ends lost 3 bases and 1 base respectively, with 7 bases between them. The CDR3 has 14 amino acids. CDR3 residues: CASSLSGSYNEQFF. The CDR3 coding sequence is TGTGCCAGCAGTTTGTCCGGTTCCTACAATGAGCAGTTCTTC.

This clonotype was observed many times. This chain links TRBV12-3 or TRBV12-4 with TRBJ1-4; no reliable D call. V was clipped by 2 bases and J by 3 bases, with 4 bases between them. The CDR3 runs 13 residues. The CDR3 region is CASSLSPNEKLFF. CDR3 in DNA: TGTGCCAGCAGTTTATCCCCTAATGAAAAACTGTTTTTT.

V and J are TRBV29-1 and TRBJ1-1, with D tentatively TRBD1 (6 bases). V was clipped by 7 bases and J by 0 bases, with 12 bases between them. Germline V lookup: CDR1 SQVTM, CDR2 ANQGSEA. CDR3 length equals 13 residues. CDR3 region: CSAGTLLNTEAFF. The CDR3 region has the DNA TGCAGCGCCGGGACACTTCTGAACACTGAAGCTTTCTTT. The full variable domain, rest sourced from reference TRBV29-1 and TRBJ1-1, is SAVISQKPSRDICQRGTSLTIQCQVDSQVTMMFWYRQQPGQSLTLIATANQGSEATYESGFVIDKFPISRPNLTFSTLTVSNMSPEDSSIYLCSAGTLLNTEAFFGQGTRLTVV.

The J gene is TRBJ2-5, the V gene TRBV5-6; 8 nucleotides match TRBD2. This CDR3 is 15 amino acids long. Unmatched junction bases numbered 2, after V lost 0 bases and J lost 1 base. Germline CDR1 is SGHDT and CDR2 is YYEEEE. The CDR3 bases are TGTGCCAGCAGCTTGGGTAGCGGGGTCCAAGAGACCCAGTACTTC. Its protein is CASSLGSGVQETQYF.

V and J are TRBV7-9 and TRBJ1-1; the D is unclear. The CDR3 extends over 13 amino acids. V gave up 6 bases and J gave up 3 bases, with 11 bases separating them. Germline CDR1 reads SEHNR; CDR2 reads FQNEAQ (reference sequence). The CDR3 is CASSKPGYTEAFF. The CDR3 region has the DNA TGTGCCAGCAGTAAACCGGGTTACACTGAAGCTTTCTTT.

There are many counts of this clonotype. The J gene is TRBJ1-3, the V gene TRBV6-6; 10 bases align to TRBD1. Trimming cost V 5 bases and J 0 bases; bases outside gene matches: 4. The germline V gene encodes CDR1 MNHNY and CDR2 SVGAGI (reference sequence). The CDR3 is 16 residues long. For the CDR3, the DNA is TGTGCCAGCAGTAAGACAGGGGGCCACTCTGGAAACACCATATATTTT. It specifies CASSKTGGHSGNTIYF.

This chain links TRBV6-5 with TRBJ2-7; 7 nucleotides agree with TRBD2. The CDR3 has 19 residues. Germline lookup yields CDR1 MNHEY and CDR2 SVGAGI. The junction had 21 bases not matched to a gene; V was cut back by 2 bases and J by 5 bases. The CDR3 DNA follows: TGTGCCAGCAGTTACCCTCCGGGAGCGTGGTGGGAGGGCCTGAACGAGCAGTACTTC. Protein sequence: CASSYPPGAWWEGLNEQYF.

The genes are TRBV27 and TRBJ2-7, with a possible D match to TRBD1 (6 bases). The germline V and J ends were trimmed by 3 bases and 4 bases, with 13 bases remaining between them. CDR3 length: 14 residues. Germline V lookup: CDR1 MNHEY, CDR2 SMNVEV (reference sequence). The CDR3 reads CASSFATGRYEQYF. In DNA, the CDR3 is TGTGCCAGCAGTTTCGCGACAGGAAGGTACGAGCAGTACTTC.

The J gene is TRBJ2-5, the V gene TRBV20-1; a weak D match, TRBD2 (5 bases). Per the germline V gene, CDR1 is DFQATT and CDR2 is SNEGSKA (reference sequence). Trimming took off 0 bases at V and 2 bases at J, with 10 bases between the two ends. This CDR3 spans 14 amino acids. CDR3 bases: TGCAGTGCTAGAGATCTCGGGATGCAAGAGACCCAGTACTTC. Amino acids: CSARDLGMQETQYF.

The chain uses TRBV7-9 and TRBJ2-3; 12 bases match TRBD1. The CDR3 has 16 residues. The junction had 3 bases not matched to a gene; V was cut back by 2 bases and J by 3 bases. Germline lookup yields CDR1 SEHNR and CDR2 FQNEAQ (reference sequence). The CDR3 sequence is CASSLWDRGRTDTQYF. The DNA of the CDR3 is TGTGCCAGCAGCTTATGGGACAGGGGGCGAACAGATACGCAGTATTTT.

The DNA for the CDR3 is TGTGCTAGTGGTCCCTATCCCCCAGACAGGGGCGACACTGAAGCTTTCTTT. Translating gives CASGPYPPDRGDTEAFF. The genes are TRBV16 and TRBJ1-1; 8 bases agree with TRBD1. In germline, CDR1 is KGHSY, CDR2 FQNENV. The CDR3 spans 17 residues.